Listed here are 22 T cell receptor beta chains from one sample, sequenced in a study of T cells in Graves' hyperthyroidism and ophthalmopathy. Amplification of TCR beta CDR3 regions was performed using RNA transcripts as template. With the HTBI primer set, the TCR CDR3 went through a first round of RT-PCR. Each CDR3 protein gets one entry after TCRdb re-called the multiplex PCR reads with MiXCR. The sample yields 600,000 to 900,000 distinct CDR3 sequences, roughly 15% seen once. Sequenced material: blood. The source of these receptors is a man younger than 35 with Graves' hyperthyroidism.

The J gene is TRBJ1-4, the V gene TRBV7-9, with D unresolved. Germline CDR1 SEHNR, CDR2 FQNEAQ (reference sequence). Trimming stripped 6 bases from V and 4 bases from J, with 9 bases between. The CDR3 sequence is 13 residues long. In DNA form, the CDR3 reads TGTGCCAGCAGAGGGTCTTATAATGAAAAACTGTTTTTT. It encodes CASRGSYNEKLFF.

This clonotype was seen repeatedly, ten times or more. CDR3 residues: CAIHPGYRAYEQYF. Here the CDR3 DNA reads TGTGCCATTCACCCGGGCTACCGTGCCTACGAGCAGTACTTC. The J gene is TRBJ2-7, the V gene TRBV10-3; D uncertain. V was pared by 9 bases and J by 2 bases, with 17 bases between. The CDR3 is made up of 14 amino acids. Germline lookup yields CDR1 ENHRY and CDR2 SYGVKD.

The table lists this clonotype with many counts. The V call is TRBV7-2, the J call TRBJ2-4; 12 nucleotides align to TRBD1. The length of the CDR3 is 18 residues. V trimming: 4 bases; J trimming: 4 bases; junction bases outside the gene matches: 11. Germline V gene lookup returns CDR1 SGHTA and CDR2 FQGNSA. CDR3 DNA: TGTGCCAGCAGCTCGTCGGGACAGGGGGCTGTGCGTAAAAACATTCAGTACTTC. Encoded protein: CASSSSGQGAVRKNIQYF.

The CDR3 is CASSEVQGLETQYF. CDR3 nucleotide sequence: TGTGCCAGCAGTGAGGTACAGGGGCTAGAGACCCAGTACTTC. This rearrangement joins TRBV25-1 to TRBJ2-5; 7 nucleotides line up with TRBD1. Germline CDR1 and CDR2: MGHDK and SYGVNS. CDR3 length equals 14 residues. The ends lost 3 bases at V and 4 bases at J; junction bases unmatched: 5.

This clonotype turned up a few times. V is TRBV3-1 and J is TRBJ2-3, with 11 bases matching TRBD2. Germline V gene sequence: CDR1 LGHDT, CDR2 YNNKEL (reference sequence). The CDR3 has 15 amino acids. V lost 7 bases, J lost 4 bases, and 7 bases stayed unmatched. The CDR3: CASNTLAGGSDTQYF. In DNA form, the CDR3 reads TGTGCCAGCAACACCTTAGCGGGAGGGTCAGATACGCAGTATTTT.

A few counts support this clonotype. The chain combines TRBV29-1 with TRBJ2-4; possibly TRBD1 for D (6 bases). The CDR3 runs 12 residues. Per the germline V gene, CDR1 is SQVTM and CDR2 is ANQGSEA. V was trimmed by 6 bases and J by 7 bases, leaving 13 bases between them. The CDR3 is CSVTGLANIQYF. CDR3 nucleotide sequence: TGCAGCGTGACAGGTTTAGCGAACATTCAGTACTTC.

This clonotype showed up many times. The rearrangement joins TRBV27 to TRBJ2-7; D gene ambiguous. This CDR3 is built from 15 residues. In germline, CDR1 is MNHEY, CDR2 SMNVEV (reference sequence). The germline V and J ends were trimmed by 0 bases and 2 bases, with 11 bases remaining between them. The CDR3 sequence: CASSLSGRRPYEQYF. The CDR3 region has the DNA TGTGCCAGCAGTTTATCCGGCAGGCGTCCCTACGAGCAGTACTTC.

At least ten counts were recorded for this clonotype. CDR3 in DNA: TGTGCCAGCAGCAGGACTAGCGGGAGAGGCAATGAGCAGTTCTTC. Its translation: CASSRTSGRGNEQFF. The chain links TRBV7-2 to TRBJ2-1; TRBD2 aligns across 13 bases. The CDR3 contains 15 residues. Germline CDR1 reads SGHTA; CDR2 reads FQGNSA. The J segment lost 6 bases and the V segment lost 5 bases, leaving 4 bases of the junction unmatched.

There are many counts of this clonotype. The V gene is TRBV29-1, the J gene TRBJ2-7; 9 bases fit TRBD2. The CDR3 extends over 16 amino acids. From germline, CDR1 is SQVTM and CDR2 ANQGSEA. The junction had 16 bases not matched to a gene; V was cut back by 6 bases and J by 4 bases. CDR3 DNA sequence: TGCAGCGTCTCAAATAGCGGGAGACTCGAGATTTACGAGCAGTACTTC. Protein sequence: CSVSNSGRLEIYEQYF.

This clonotype showed up many times. The rearrangement joins TRBV28 to TRBJ2-7; TRBD1 matches 8 bases. Germline CDR1 is MDHEN and CDR2 is SYDVKM. After removal of 4 bases from V and 4 bases from J, the junction contained 9 bases not matched to a gene. The CDR3 is made up of 15 amino acids. This CDR3 is CASSSPGQAMYEQYF. As DNA, the CDR3 is TGTGCCAGCAGTTCCCCGGGACAGGCGATGTACGAGCAGTACTTC. Supplemented by reference TRBV28 and TRBJ2-7, the full variable domain reads DVKVTQSSRYLVKRTGEKVFLECVQDMDHENMFWYRQDPGLGLRLIYFSYDVKMKEKGDIPEGYSVSREKKERFSLILESASTNQTSMYLCASSSPGQAMYEQYFGPGTRLTVT.

There are a few counts of this clonotype. The chain uses TRBV2 and TRBJ1-1; D is unclear. Between the trimmed V and J ends, which lost 8 bases and 2 bases, there was a span of 12 bases. Germline assignment: CDR1 SNHLY and CDR2 FYNNEI. This CDR3 comprises 13 residues. As DNA, the CDR3 is TGTGCCAGCGGCGTGGATGTTAACACTGAAGCTTTCTTT. This encodes CASGVDVNTEAFF.

In its sample, this clonotype was seen many times. V and J are TRBV12-3 or TRBV12-4 and TRBJ1-1; D is ambiguous. This CDR3 region has 15 residues. V was pared by 6 bases and J by 1 base, with 15 bases between. The CDR3: CASSSRGSTNTEAFF. The CDR3 region has the DNA TGTGCCAGCAGCTCCCGAGGGTCTACGAACACTGAAGCTTTCTTT.

This clonotype was seen more than once but under ten times. This chain's CDR3 is CSASLRNSPLHF. The CDR3 DNA follows: TGCAGTGCTAGCCTTCGTAATTCACCCCTCCACTTT. The chain couples TRBV20-1 to TRBJ1-6; D gene uncertain. The V and J ends lost 3 bases and 6 bases respectively, with 6 bases between them. Germline values: CDR1 DFQATT, CDR2 SNEGSKA (reference sequence). This CDR3 has 12 amino acids.

Only a few counts were recorded for this clonotype. This chain joins TRBV6-2 or TRBV6-3 and TRBJ2-7; D possibly corresponds to TRBD2 (6 bases). The CDR3 has 14 residues. CDR1 and CDR2 from the germline V gene are MNHEY and SVGEGT. The V end was cut by 6 bases, the J end by 7 bases, with 19 bases between. The CDR3 protein is CASSPPYGSSEQYF. The CDR3 nucleotides read TGTGCCAGCAGCCCCCCATACGGGAGTAGTGAGCAGTACTTC.

The genes are TRBV2 and TRBJ2-4, with D unresolved. This CDR3 contains 14 residues. CDR1 and CDR2 from the germline V gene are SNHLY and FYNNEI. V was cut by 0 bases and J by 7 bases, with 10 bases left in between. The CDR3 region is CASSEARSFNIQYF. The CDR3 bases are TGTGCCAGCAGTGAAGCGCGGAGCTTCAACATTCAGTACTTC.

This clonotype was recorded many times. V gene TRBV6-2 or TRBV6-3 combines with J gene TRBJ1-1; 10 nucleotides line up with TRBD1. Germline loops: CDR1 MNHEY, CDR2 SVGEGT. CDR3 length equals 14 residues. V trimming: 7 bases; J trimming: 11 bases; junction bases outside the gene matches: 13. This CDR3 is CASTLGQGGGQAFF. The CDR3 nucleotides read TGTGCCAGCACCCTCGGACAGGGGGGAGGACAGGCTTTCTTT.

A few counts support this clonotype. The chain links TRBV29-1 to TRBJ2-3; D perhaps matches TRBD1 (5 bases). CDR1 is SQVTM and CDR2 is ANQGSEA in the germline V gene. V was clipped by 3 bases and J by 2 bases, with 12 bases between them. CDR3 length equals 14 residues. The CDR3 sequence: CSVDPDTLTDTQYF. CDR3 bases: TGCAGCGTTGATCCGGACACCCTCACAGATACGCAGTATTTT.

This clonotype showed up just a few times. The V and J genes are TRBV15 and TRBJ1-5; no firm D call. Germline lookup yields CDR1 LNHNV and CDR2 YYDKDF (reference sequence). This CDR3 has 13 amino acids. The V gene lost 6 bases and the J gene lost 0 bases, with 6 bases spanning the gap. CDR3: CATRVSSNQPQHF. The CDR3 DNA is TGTGCCACCAGGGTTTCTAGCAATCAGCCCCAGCATTTT. The whole variable domain, remainder taken from reference TRBV15 and TRBJ1-5, is DAMVIQNPRYQVTQFGKPVTLSCSQTLNHNVMYWYQQKSSQAPKLLFHYYDKDFNNEADTPDNFQSRRPNTSFCFLDIRSPGLGDTAMYLCATRVSSNQPQHFGDGTRLSIL.

This clonotype was observed a few times. V and J are TRBV20-1 and TRBJ2-2, with TRBD2 identical over 10 bases. Per germline, CDR1 DFQATT and CDR2 SNEGSKA (reference sequence). V trimming: 0 bases; J trimming: 8 bases; junction bases outside the gene matches: 9. The length of the CDR3 is 16 residues. The CDR3 protein is CSARDQASGSGGELFF. CDR3 DNA sequence: TGCAGTGCTAGAGACCAAGCTAGCGGGAGCGGGGGGGAGCTGTTTTTT.

This clonotype was seen a handful of times. The chain uses TRBV25-1 and TRBJ2-2; 7 bases map to TRBD2. Germline trimming cut 5 bases from V and 1 base from J; bases unmatched to any gene: 10. Germline V gives CDR1 MGHDK, CDR2 SYGVNS. This CDR3 comprises 17 residues. CDR3 sequence reads: CASSSRFGTKNTGELFF. CDR3 nucleotides: TGTGCCAGCAGTAGCCGCTTTGGGACTAAGAACACCGGGGAGCTGTTTTTT.

This clonotype was counted a few times. The chain uses TRBV6-1 and TRBJ1-1; TRBD1 agrees at 8 bases. The CDR3 sequence is 11 residues long. V shed 7 bases, J shed 11 bases, and the junction held 6 bases outside the gene matches. Germline V CDR1 and CDR2: MNHNS, SASEGT. CDR3 sequence (DNA): TGTGCCAGCACCTATGGACAGGGCGCTTTCTTT. This codes for CASTYGQGAFF.

This clonotype was detected only a few times. The chain couples TRBV7-9 to TRBJ1-3, with D maybe TRBD1 (5 bases). CDR3 length: 13 residues. Per the germline V gene, CDR1 is SEHNR and CDR2 is FQNEAQ (reference sequence). With 6 bases removed from V and 0 bases from J, the gap between germline ends came to 6 bases. CDR3: CASRTVSGNTIYF. DNA for the CDR3: TGTGCCAGCAGGACAGTCTCTGGAAACACCATATATTTT.